The 26 T cell receptor beta chains presented below share a single source sample, sequenced in a study of T cell changes during pregnancy in multiple sclerosis. Assay used: immunoSEQ multiplex PCR; TCRdb lists only in-frame clones, some missing. The sample lists tens of thousands of clones; about 90% were seen once. Sequences were derived from peripheral blood, sampled in the first trimester of pregnancy. The receptors stem from a female donor in good health, enrolled as a control in a pregnancy study.

The count of this clone is one. The chain links TRBV5-6 to TRBJ2-2, with TRBD2 as a possible D gene (6 bases). Germline V gene data show CDR1 as SGHDT and CDR2 as YYEEEE. This CDR3 is built from 15 residues. Trimming took 0 bases from V and 5 from J, leaving 11 bases between them. The CDR3 region has the DNA TGTGCCAGCAGCTTGGTGGACTATTTAACCGGGGAGCTGTTTTTT. This gives the protein CASSLVDYLTGELFF. The full variable domain, with the rest looked up from reference TRBV5-6 and TRBJ2-2, is DAGVTQSPTHLIKTRGQQVTLRCSPKSGHDTVSWYQQALGQGPQFIFQYYEEEERQRGNFPDRFSGHQFPNYSSELNVNALLLGDSALYLCASSLVDYLTGELFFGEGSRLTVL.

There are a few counts of this clone. This likely comes from a read error, as the CDR3 has no conserved phenylalanine or tryptophan at its end. The DNA is left out, because the CDR3 cannot be placed on it with certainty; the CDR3 is given as TCRdb lists it. This rearrangement joins TRBV27 to TRBJ1-1. Looked up from germline, CDR1 is MNHEY and CDR2 is SMNVEV (reference sequence). The CDR3 totals 10 residues, both ends included. CDR3: CASVLRGGDR.

The chain links TRBV7-9 to TRBJ1-5, with 9 bases that match TRBD1. J gave up 3 bases and V 2 bases, and 11 bases lay outside the gene matches. This CDR3 comprises 18 residues. The germline gives CDR1 SEHNR, CDR2 FQNEAQ (reference sequence). The CDR3 DNA reads TGTGCCAGCAGCTTAATTTCGGGGGGGACAGGGAACAATCAGCCCCAGCATTTT. It codes for CASSLISGGTGNNQPQHF.

The chain is built from TRBV10-3 and TRBJ1-1; 10 nucleotides match TRBD1. This CDR3 is 15 amino acids long. Germline values: CDR1 ENHRY, CDR2 SYGVKD. V lost 6 bases, J lost 3 bases, and 7 bases stayed unmatched. The CDR3 bases are TGTGCCATCAGCCCTCAAGGACAGGGGGACACTGAAGCTTTCTTT. It is translated as CAISPQGQGDTEAFF.

The chain combines TRBV9 with TRBJ2-2, with TRBD2 matching over 12 bases. Trimming took 6 bases from V and 5 from J; bases not matched to a gene: 8. This CDR3 spans 16 amino acids. The germline CDR1 and CDR2 sequences are SGDLS and YYNGEE. CDR3 nucleotides: TGTGCCAGCACCGCTACCGGGACTAGCGGGACCGGGGAGCTGTTTTTT. Amino acid sequence: CASTATGTSGTGELFF.

This chain uses TRBV4-3 with TRBJ1-5; D perhaps matches TRBD1 (5 bases). The germline V gene has CDR1 LGHNA and CDR2 YSLEER. The CDR3 covers 15 residues. Trimming left V 0 bases short and J 4 bases short, with 10 bases between. The CDR3 nucleotides read TGCGCCAGCAGCCAAGAAATCGACAGAAATCAGCCCCAGCATTTT. Translated: CASSQEIDRNQPQHF.

The chain combines TRBV30 with TRBJ2-7; 7 nucleotides line up with TRBD1. V gave up 5 bases and J gave up 7 bases; unmatched junction bases: 5. The CDR3 loop spans 11 amino acids. CDR1 is GTSNPN and CDR2 is SVGIG in the germline V gene (reference sequence). CDR3 sequence (DNA): TGTGCCTGGGGGACAGTACAAGAGCAGTACTTC. As protein: CAWGTVQEQYF.

V and J are TRBV6-5 and TRBJ2-7; D not resolved. Germline loops: CDR1 MNHEY, CDR2 SVGAGI. The CDR3 is 14 residues long. The V and J ends lost 2 bases and 5 bases respectively, with 13 bases between them. CDR3 coding DNA: TGTGCCAGCAGTTACGTGGGCCAGCCCCACGAGCAGTACTTC. Its protein is CASSYVGQPHEQYF.

This chain connects TRBV7-2 to TRBJ1-5; no definite D call. Germline V gene data show CDR1 as SGHTA and CDR2 as FQGNSA. V dropped 1 base and J dropped 0 bases, with 10 bases sitting between them. This CDR3 has 16 amino acids. The DNA of the CDR3 is TGTGCCAGCAGCTTAGTTTGGAGTAATAGCAATCAGCCCCAGCATTTT. This encodes CASSLVWSNSNQPQHF.

The chain employs TRBV4-1 and TRBJ2-1; TRBD2 agrees at 7 bases. Germline V gene data show CDR1 as MGHRA and CDR2 as YSYEKL. The CDR3 spans 15 residues. V lost 1 base, J lost 7 bases, and 7 bases stayed unmatched. The CDR3 sequence is CASSQVAGAVNEQFF. The CDR3 DNA reads TGCGCCAGCAGCCAAGTTGCGGGAGCCGTTAATGAGCAGTTCTTC.

This rearrangement joins TRBV6-5 to TRBJ2-4, with 7 bases that match TRBD2. This CDR3 is 15 amino acids long. The junction had 5 bases not matched to a gene; V was cut back by 5 bases and J by 1 base. The germline V gene has CDR1 MNHEY and CDR2 SVGAGI. CDR3 protein: CASSKSTSAKNIQYF. The CDR3 nucleotides read TGTGCCAGCAGTAAATCGACTAGCGCCAAAAACATTCAGTACTTC.

The rearrangement joins TRBV27 to TRBJ2-6; 7 nucleotides line up with TRBD1. The CDR3 length is 16 residues. The germline V gene has CDR1 MNHEY and CDR2 SMNVEV (reference sequence). J lost 4 bases, V lost 5 bases, and 8 bases had no gene match. The CDR3 spells CASSQQGRGGANVLTF. For the CDR3, the DNA is TGTGCCAGCAGTCAACAGGGGCGCGGCGGGGCCAACGTCCTGACTTTC.

The chain has TRBV11-1 and TRBJ2-7; no definite D call. Germline V gives CDR1 SGHAT, CDR2 FQDESV (reference sequence). The CDR3 runs to 13 residues. Trimming shortened V by 6 bases and J by 0 bases, and 9 bases separated the two germline ends. The CDR3 protein is CASSPRSSYEQYF. CDR3 nucleotide sequence: TGTGCCAGCAGTCCCAGGTCCTCCTACGAGCAGTACTTC.

The chain recombines TRBV2 with TRBJ2-7; 7 bases match TRBD2. Germline V gene lookup returns CDR1 SNHLY and CDR2 FYNNEI. V was pared by 3 bases and J by 4 bases, with 6 bases of the junction left unmatched. This CDR3 is 14 amino acids long. The CDR3 DNA reads as TGTGCCAGCAGTGAGGGCGGGAGTTCGTACGAGCAGTACTTC. Its protein product is CASSEGGSSYEQYF.

The chain recombines TRBV7-9 with TRBJ2-1; D possibly corresponds to TRBD2 (7 bases). The CDR3 covers 16 residues. V lost 8 bases, J lost 2 bases, and 19 bases lay in between. Looked up from germline, CDR1 is SEHNR and CDR2 is FQNEAQ (reference sequence). The CDR3 sequence: CASGARGALTYNEQFF. In nucleotides, the CDR3 is TGTGCCAGCGGAGCCCGGGGGGCGCTTACCTACAATGAGCAGTTCTTC.

The CDR3 protein is CASSQDGRDYGYTF. The CDR3, as DNA: TGTGCCAGCAGCCAAGATGGGAGGGACTATGGCTACACCTTC. The chain has TRBV14 and TRBJ1-2; D ambiguous. The germline gives CDR1 SGHDN, CDR2 FVKESK. The CDR3 loop spans 14 amino acids. V shed 0 bases and J shed 3 bases, with 8 bases lying between them.

The chain recombines TRBV25-1 with TRBJ2-2, with D maybe TRBD2 (6 bases). Trimming removed 3 bases at V and 1 base at J, with 9 bases between. The germline V gene has CDR1 MGHDK and CDR2 SYGVNS. The CDR3 has 15 amino acids. The CDR3 sequence is CASSDVGGNTGELFF. CDR3 nucleotides: TGTGCCAGCAGTGACGTCGGGGGGAACACCGGGGAGCTGTTTTTT. Together with reference TRBV25-1 and TRBJ2-2, the CDR3 gives the full variable domain: EADIYQTPRYLVIGTGKKITLECSQTMGHDKMYWYQQDPGMELHLIHYSYGVNSTEKGDLSSESTVSRIRTEHFPLTLESARPSHTSQYLCASSDVGGNTGELFFGEGSRLTVL.

Here the CDR3 reads CASSPPRDSYTGELFF. The CDR3 region has the DNA TGTGCCAGCAGTCCACCTCGGGACAGCTACACCGGGGAGCTGTTTTTT. The chain recombines TRBV6-6 with TRBJ2-2; 7 nucleotides align to TRBD1. CDR1 and CDR2 from the germline V gene are MNHNY and SVGAGI (reference sequence). Unmatched junction bases numbered 9, after V lost 5 bases and J lost 3 bases. The CDR3 runs 16 residues.

This clone was seen a few times. V gene TRBV2 combines with J gene TRBJ1-1, with D possibly being TRBD1 (5 bases). The V end lost 5 bases, the J end lost 5 bases, and 27 bases lay between the germline ends. The length of the CDR3 is 18 residues. CDR1 is SNHLY, CDR2 FYNNEI, per germline. The CDR3 DNA reads TGTGCCAGCAGTCCTCAGCGGGACCGCCGTCGGAGACAGACTGAAGCTTTCTTT. Translation: CASSPQRDRRRRQTEAFF. Together with reference TRBV2 and TRBJ1-1, the CDR3 gives the full variable domain: EPEVTQTPSHQVTQMGQEVILRCVPISNHLYFYWYRQILGQKVEFLVSFYNNEISEKSEIFDDQFSVERPDGSNFTLKIRSTKLEDSAMYFCASSPQRDRRRRQTEAFFGQGTRLTVV.

The V and J genes are TRBV19 and TRBJ2-7; 9 bases line up with TRBD2. The ends lost 6 bases at V and 4 bases at J; junction bases unmatched: 10. Germline CDR1 LNHDA, CDR2 SQIVND (reference sequence). The CDR3 is made up of 15 amino acids. The CDR3 nucleotides are TGTGCCAGTAGCCCTGGGGCTAGCGGGGCTTACGAGCAGTACTTC. Translation gives CASSPGASGAYEQYF.

V is TRBV28 and J is TRBJ2-6, with a tentative D call TRBD2 (6 bases). With 3 bases removed from V and 2 bases from J, the gap between germline ends came to 11 bases. Germline V gene lookup returns CDR1 MDHEN and CDR2 SYDVKM. The CDR3 has 16 amino acids. The CDR3 bases are TGTGCCAGCAGTTTGGGGGAGGTGGCTGGGGCCAACGTCCTGACTTTC. Its protein product is CASSLGEVAGANVLTF.

The chain joins TRBV9 to TRBJ2-2; 9 bases map to TRBD1. The CDR3 spans 15 residues. Unmatched junction bases numbered 2, after V lost 0 bases and J lost 5 bases. CDR1 is SGDLS, CDR2 YYNGEE, per germline. This CDR3 reads CASSVAGQGTGELFF. CDR3 nucleotide sequence: TGTGCCAGCAGCGTAGCCGGACAGGGGACCGGGGAGCTGTTTTTT.

V and J are TRBV7-2 and TRBJ1-3, with D possibly TRBD1 on 5 matching bases. The germline V gene has CDR1 SGHTA and CDR2 FQGNSA. The CDR3 is 16 amino acids. Trimming pared 4 bases from V and 0 bases from J, leaving 13 bases between. As DNA, the CDR3 is TGTGCCAGCAGCTGGAGGGACGGGGGCTCTGGAAACACCATATATTTT. Its protein product is CASSWRDGGSGNTIYF.

The CDR3: CASSSTVTDTQYF. The CDR3 DNA reads TGTGCCAGCAGCTCGACAGTAACAGATACGCAGTATTTT. V gene TRBV7-9 combines with J gene TRBJ2-3, with D possibly being TRBD1 (5 bases). This CDR3 has 13 amino acids. V was cut by 4 bases and J by 3 bases, with 8 bases left in between. Looked up from germline, CDR1 is SEHNR and CDR2 is FQNEAQ (reference sequence).

This sequence joins TRBV5-1 and TRBJ1-2; 7 bases match TRBD1. Germline V lookup: CDR1 SGHRS, CDR2 YFSETQ. The CDR3 has 13 residues. V was clipped by 0 bases and J by 8 bases; unmatched bases: 4. CDR3 coding DNA: TGCGCCAGCAGCTTGGAACGACAGGGAGGCTACACCTTC. The encoded protein is CASSLERQGGYTF.

V is TRBV7-7 and J is TRBJ2-7; D is uncertain. From germline, CDR1 is SSHAT and CDR2 FNYEAQ (reference sequence). Trimming left V 8 bases short and J 0 bases short, with 11 bases between. This CDR3 comprises 13 residues. The CDR3 sequence: CASAAVLSYEQYF. The DNA for the CDR3 is TGTGCCAGCGCGGCAGTACTCTCCTACGAGCAGTACTTC. Variable domain in full (rest from reference TRBV7-7 and TRBJ2-7): GAGVSQSPRYKVTKRGQDVTLRCDPISSHATLYWYQQALGQGPEFLTYFNYEAQPDKSGLPSDRFSAERPEGSISTLTIQRTEQRDSAMYRCASAAVLSYEQYFGPGTRLTVT.